This T cell receptor (beta chain) was documented in a study of CD8 T cells in ankylosing spondylitis. Per germline, CDR1 MNHEY and CDR2 SMNVEV (reference sequence). V lost 5 bases and J 4 bases, leaving 15 bases between the germline ends. The CDR3 contains 15 residues. MiXCR was run by TCRdb on the 5' RACE reads, yielding one entry per CDR3 protein. In the table there are 250,000 to 350,000 distinct CDR3 sequences, around 21% of which are singletons. This sequence originates from a female donor with ankylosing spondylitis or in good health (not recorded which). The V gene is TRBV27, the J gene TRBJ1-3, with D uncertain. The sequenced material came from blood, either unsorted or a sorted T cell fraction (not recorded which). CDR3 amino acids: CASSARVGKGNTIYF. CDR3 nucleotides: TGTGCCAGCAGTGCGAGGGTGGGGAAGGGAAACACCATATATTTT.